A single sample is the source of the 18 T cell receptor beta chains below, sequenced in a study of shared clonotypes between healthy human individuals. Naive CD8 cells lacked CD45RO, underwent positive selection for CCR7 and left out terminally differentiated effector memory CD45RA+ cells. Profiling relied on immunoSEQ multiplex PCR, and the TCRdb table lists in-frame clones only, not all of them. This table has some 2,100,000 clones, roughly 91% appearing once. The sample was naive CD8+ T cells from PBMCs. These TCRs come from a man between 18 and 35 years old in good health. Some clones in this sample may be carry-over from other donors' samples.

The rearrangement links TRBV15 to TRBJ2-7; 8 nucleotides match TRBD1. Looked up from germline, CDR1 is LNHNV and CDR2 is YYDKDF (reference sequence). J was trimmed by 3 bases and V by 5 bases; bases with no gene match: 9. The CDR3 contains 15 residues. CDR3 in DNA: TGTGCCACCAGCGGGGAGGACAGGGTAGACTACGAGCAGTACTTC. As protein: CATSGEDRVDYEQYF.

The chain carries TRBV27 and TRBJ2-3; 10 bases fit TRBD1. Trimming cost V 5 bases and J 3 bases; bases outside gene matches: 8. In germline, CDR1 is MNHEY, CDR2 SMNVEV (reference sequence). The CDR3 spans 16 residues. The CDR3 bases are TGTGCCAGCAGTATAAGTAGACAGGGGGCAACAGATACGCAGTATTTT. It encodes CASSISRQGATDTQYF.

This chain uses TRBV7-9 with TRBJ2-7, with 9 bases matching TRBD2. The trim removed 3 bases at V and 3 bases at J, leaving 9 bases unmatched. CDR1 and CDR2 (germline): SEHNR, FQNEAQ (reference sequence). The CDR3 runs to 16 residues. The CDR3 coding sequence is TGTGCCAGCAGCTTTAGAGTAGCGGGAGCCGTCTACGAGCAGTACTTC. Translation: CASSFRVAGAVYEQYF.

In the case of this clone: Other nucleotide sequences in the sample specify the same CDR3. This chain links TRBV7-8 with TRBJ2-3; 9 bases match TRBD2. The CDR3 covers 16 residues. The ends lost 4 bases at V and 0 bases at J; junction bases unmatched: 5. Germline values: CDR1 SGHVS, CDR2 FQNEAQ. As DNA, the CDR3 is TGTGCCAGCAGCTCTTTAGCGGGAGTGAGCACAGATACGCAGTATTTT. Protein sequence: CASSSLAGVSTDTQYF. Based on the CDR3 plus reference TRBV7-8 and TRBJ2-3, the full variable domain is GAGVSQSPRYKVAKRGQDVALRCDPISGHVSLFWYQQALGQGPEFLTYFQNEAQLDKSGLPSDRFFAERPEGSVSTLKIQRTQQEDSAVYLCASSSLAGVSTDTQYFGPGTRLTVL.

This chain joins TRBV4-1 and TRBJ2-5; TRBD2 matches at 7 bases. Gene TRBJ2-7 matches the end of the DNA better, so the J call may be wrong. CDR3 length: 15 amino acids. Germline V gene lookup returns CDR1 MGHRA and CDR2 YSYEKL. This CDR3 is CASSQGLAGTYEQYF. CDR3 sequence (DNA): TGCGCCAGCAGCCAAGGACTAGCCGGCACCTACGAGCAGTACTTC.

The chain combines TRBV27 with TRBJ2-7; 7 bases agree with TRBD1. The J segment lost 4 bases and the V segment lost 5 bases, leaving 8 bases of the junction unmatched. The CDR3 has 14 amino acids. Germline lookup yields CDR1 MNHEY and CDR2 SMNVEV (reference sequence). The CDR3 loop is CASSPDRTRYEQYF. The DNA of the CDR3 is TGTGCCAGCAGTCCGGACAGGACCCGATACGAGCAGTACTTC.

The chain carries TRBV6-5 and TRBJ1-1; D is unresolved. Trimming took off 0 bases at V and 4 bases at J, with 9 bases between the two ends. Germline V gene data show CDR1 as MNHEY and CDR2 as SVGAGI. This CDR3 spans 14 amino acids. The DNA for the CDR3 is TGTGCCAGCAGTTACTCAATAATTGGCACTGAAGCTTTCTTT. It specifies CASSYSIIGTEAFF.

The chain couples TRBV5-1 to TRBJ1-1; D unresolved. Looked up from germline, CDR1 is SGHRS and CDR2 is YFSETQ. This CDR3 is 15 amino acids long. The V gene lost 1 base and the J gene lost 1 base, with 11 bases spanning the gap. The CDR3 DNA sequence: TGCGCCAGCAGCTTGTTGTTTTCAGGGAACACTGAAGCTTTCTTT. It codes for CASSLLFSGNTEAFF.

The rearrangement uses TRBV9 and TRBJ1-2; weak D call: TRBD1 (6 bases). This CDR3 contains 15 residues. V was cut by 0 bases and J by 4 bases, with 13 bases left in between. Germline V gene sequence: CDR1 SGDLS, CDR2 YYNGEE. The chain's CDR3 is CASSVAPRGSYGYTF. The CDR3 DNA reads as TGTGCCAGCAGCGTAGCACCCAGGGGCAGCTATGGCTACACCTTC.

With respect to this clone: Other DNA sequences in this sample translate to the same CDR3. The genes are TRBV11-1 and TRBJ2-7; D is undetermined. The ends were cut back, 3 bases at V and 3 bases at J, with 6 bases in the middle. Germline V gene data show CDR1 as SGHAT and CDR2 as FQDESV (reference sequence). The CDR3 runs 12 residues. The DNA of the CDR3 is TGTGCCAGCAGCTTGGCAGGCTACGAGCAGTACTTC. It is translated as CASSLAGYEQYF. The entire variable domain, with the rest obtained from reference TRBV11-1 and TRBJ2-7, is as follows: EAEVAQSPRYKITEKSQAVAFWCDPISGHATLYWYRQILGQGPELLVQFQDESVVDDSQLPKDRFSAERLKGVDSTLKIQPAELGDSAMYLCASSLAGYEQYFGPGTRLTVT.

The J gene is TRBJ1-2, the V gene TRBV11-2; 9 nucleotides agree with TRBD1. The CDR3 runs to 15 residues. Germline CDR1 and CDR2: SGHAT and FQNNGV. V dropped 4 bases and J dropped 3; count of bases not matched to a gene: 6. Here the CDR3 reads CASSSRGQGDYGYTF. CDR3 nucleotide sequence: TGTGCCAGCAGCTCGAGGGGACAGGGAGACTATGGCTACACCTTC.

V and J are TRBV25-1 and TRBJ1-2; D gene uncertain. Germline V CDR1 and CDR2: MGHDK, SYGVNS. There are 13 residues in the CDR3. V lost 3 bases, J lost 3 bases, and 8 bases lay in between. CDR3 region: CASSESGYYGYTF. CDR3 nucleotide sequence: TGTGCCAGCAGTGAGAGCGGGTACTATGGCTACACCTTC.

The rearrangement links TRBV27 to TRBJ1-2, with a tentative D call TRBD1 (6 bases). The CDR3 runs to 14 residues. Trimming left V 6 bases short and J 8 bases short, with 19 bases between. Germline CDR1 and CDR2: MNHEY and SMNVEV (reference sequence). CDR3 amino acids: CASSRTGGAEGYTF. The CDR3 DNA reads as TGTGCCAGCAGCCGCACGGGGGGGGCTGAGGGCTACACCTTC.

The V call is TRBV2, the J call TRBJ2-1; 7 nucleotides agree with TRBD2. Trimming cost V 4 bases and J 9 bases; bases outside gene matches: 6. Germline values: CDR1 SNHLY, CDR2 FYNNEI. CDR3 length equals 13 residues. The CDR3 loop is CASSATSAGEQFF. The CDR3 region has the DNA TGTGCCAGCAGTGCCACTAGCGCAGGTGAGCAGTTCTTC.

A single count supports this clone. A junction end diverges from the germline sequence, so it may reflect a read error. This chain joins TRBV28 and TRBJ2-7, with 9 bases lining up with TRBD1. Germline-derived CDR1 and CDR2 are MDHEN and SYDVKM. This CDR3 has 12 amino acids. Here the CDR3 reads CASSWDRDSQGF. In DNA form, the CDR3 reads TGTGCCAGCAGCTGGGACAGGGACTCGCAGGGCTTC.

The chain uses TRBV5-8 and TRBJ2-3, with 13 bases fitting TRBD2. The CDR3 length is 14 residues. J lost 4 bases, V lost 7 bases, and 3 bases had no gene match. Germline V gene data show CDR1 as SGHTS and CDR2 as YDEGEE. DNA for the CDR3: TGTGCCAGCGGACTAGCGGGAGAACCAGATACGCAGTATTTT. It specifies CASGLAGEPDTQYF. The variable domain in full, with the rest retrieved from reference TRBV5-8 and TRBJ2-3, is EAGVTQSPTHLIKTRGQQATLRCSPISGHTSVYWYQQALGLGLQFLLWYDEGEERNRGNFPPRFSGRQFPNYSSELNVNALELEDSALYLCASGLAGEPDTQYFGPGTRLTVL.

The rearrangement links TRBV19 to TRBJ2-5, with D possibly matching TRBD1 (7 bases). This CDR3 has 16 residues. The V gene lost 1 base and the J gene lost 0 bases, with 12 bases spanning the gap. Germline CDR1 LNHDA, CDR2 SQIVND (reference sequence). The CDR3 DNA is TGTGCCAGTAGTATAGCCGCAGGGGGGCACCAAGAGACCCAGTACTTC. It yields the protein CASSIAAGGHQETQYF.

The genes are TRBV19 and TRBJ2-2; D remains unclear. The CDR3 is 11 amino acids. Germline V gene data show CDR1 as LNHDA and CDR2 as SQIVND (reference sequence). V was pared by 6 bases and J by 4 bases, with 3 bases between. CDR3 amino acids: CASSGTGELFF. For the CDR3, the DNA is TGTGCCAGTAGCGGCACCGGGGAGCTGTTTTTT.